The 23 T cell receptor beta chains given below trace back to one sample, sequenced in a study of metastatic and nonmetastatic thyroid tumors. Using MiXCR, TCRdb re-called clones from the PCR reads. Of 10,000 or so clones listed, approximately 32% are singletons. Thyroid surgery was performed in patients who had received no treatment beforehand. The sample taken for sequencing was tumor tissue. These receptor sequences come from a female donor with papillary thyroid cancer or a benign thyroid nodule (not recorded which). Some clones in this sample may be carry-over from other donors' samples.

This sequence joins TRBV4-3 and TRBJ1-2; maybe TRBD1 (5 bases). The germline gives CDR1 LGHNA, CDR2 YSLEER. The CDR3 extends over 14 amino acids. With 1 base removed from V and 4 bases from J, the gap between germline ends came to 10 bases. The CDR3 sequence is CASSQGQGSYGYTF. Written as DNA, the CDR3 is TGCGCCAGCAGCCAAGGTCAGGGAAGCTATGGCTACACCTTC.

The chain combines TRBV11-2 with TRBJ2-7; 10 nucleotides agree with TRBD2. V was clipped by 5 bases and J by 5 bases; unmatched bases: 18. Germline loops: CDR1 SGHAT, CDR2 FQNNGV. This CDR3 spans 18 amino acids. CDR3 DNA: TGTGCCAGCAGCCCACTAAGGTCATCGGCCGGGACTAGCGACGAGCAGTACTTC. It translates to CASSPLRSSAGTSDEQYF.

This clone is termed medium-sized. This rearrangement joins TRBV7-2 to TRBJ2-7, with TRBD1 identical over 10 bases. The CDR3 contains 14 residues. The germline CDR1 and CDR2 sequences are SGHTA and FQGNSA. V lost 5 bases to trimming and J lost 2 bases; unmatched junction nucleotides: 3. CDR3 in amino acids: CASSQGQGTYEQYF. In DNA form, the CDR3 reads TGTGCCAGCAGCCAGGGACAGGGGACCTACGAGCAGTACTTC.

This clone occurred a few times. The genes are TRBV29-1 and TRBJ1-1; unclear D gene. The ends were cut back, 7 bases at V and 7 bases at J, with 22 bases in the middle. The CDR3 has 14 residues. Germline loops: CDR1 SQVTM, CDR2 ANQGSEA. The chain's CDR3 is CSGTASRGPREAFF. The CDR3 DNA reads as TGCAGCGGGACCGCATCACGCGGGCCCCGTGAAGCTTTCTTT.

This clone was seen many times. Other DNA sequences of this sample code for an identical CDR3. V and J are TRBV6-2 or TRBV6-3 and TRBJ1-1; D unresolved. Deletions cut 2 bases from V and 6 bases from J, with 10 bases between. This CDR3 region has 13 residues. In germline, CDR1 is MNHEY, CDR2 SVGEGT. CDR3 sequence reads: CASSYRGFSEAFF. The CDR3 DNA reads TGTGCCAGCAGTTACCGAGGGTTTTCTGAAGCTTTCTTT.

The chain couples TRBV11-3 to TRBJ1-3; TRBD1 is a possible D gene (6 bases). Germline CDR1 reads SGHNT; CDR2 reads YENEEA. The V and J ends lost 4 bases and 4 bases respectively, with 14 bases between them. This CDR3 is built from 15 residues. CDR3 region: CASSSDSREGNTIYF. CDR3 bases: TGTGCCAGCAGCTCGGACAGTCGAGAAGGAAACACCATATATTTT.

This sequence joins TRBV20-1 and TRBJ2-5; D might be TRBD1 (6 bases). CDR1 and CDR2 (germline): DFQATT, SNEGSKA (reference sequence). This CDR3 has 13 amino acids. V lost 6 bases, J lost 5 bases, and 16 bases lay in between. The CDR3 DNA reads as TGCAGTGCACAAAACAGGGCTGGGGAGACCCAGTACTTC. This encodes CSAQNRAGETQYF.

This clone has more than one count but fewer than ten. This sequence joins TRBV6-1 and TRBJ2-7, with a possible D match to TRBD1 (6 bases). Germline V gene sequence: CDR1 MNHNS, CDR2 SASEGT. This CDR3 has 18 residues. Trimming cost V 2 bases and J 4 bases, with 24 bases left between them. This CDR3 reads CASSEKMGAGRVKYEQYF. CDR3 in DNA: TGTGCCAGCAGTGAAAAAATGGGGGCAGGGCGCGTAAAGTACGAGCAGTACTTC.

The chain recombines TRBV20-1 with TRBJ1-2; D may be TRBD1 (6 bases). The ends were cut back, 6 bases at V and 4 bases at J, with 12 bases in the middle. Looked up from germline, CDR1 is DFQATT and CDR2 is SNEGSKA (reference sequence). This CDR3 region has 12 residues. Written as DNA, the CDR3 is TGCAGTGCCGAAACAGGGACCTATGGCTACACCTTC. This translates into CSAETGTYGYTF.

This clone was picked up many times. V usage is TRBV19 and J usage is TRBJ2-2; 12 nucleotides align to TRBD1. This CDR3 comprises 16 residues. The germline V gene encodes CDR1 LNHDA and CDR2 SQIVND (reference sequence). Here the CDR3 reads CANSPPGQGATGELFF. CDR3 coding DNA: TGTGCTAACTCCCCACCGGGACAGGGGGCGACCGGGGAGCTGTTTTTT.

V and J are TRBV27 and TRBJ2-7, with TRBD1 identical over 9 bases. In germline, CDR1 is MNHEY, CDR2 SMNVEV (reference sequence). J lost 4 bases, V lost 6 bases, and 7 bases had no gene match. The CDR3 covers 14 residues. CDR3 residues: CASSLQGAGYEQYF. DNA for the CDR3: TGTGCCAGCAGCCTACAGGGGGCCGGGTACGAGCAGTACTTC.

By frequency in the sample, this clone is medium-sized. This sequence joins TRBV12-3 or TRBV12-4 and TRBJ1-3; no firm D call. The CDR3 contains 14 residues. V lost 8 bases and J 0 bases, leaving 11 bases between the germline ends. The CDR3 loop is CASRTGSSGNTIYF. As DNA, the CDR3 is TGTGCCAGCCGAACTGGGAGCTCTGGAAACACCATATATTTT.

In this sample, this clone turned up many times. The chain carries TRBV5-1 and TRBJ2-5; D assignment may be TRBD1 or TRBD2 (5 bases each). V lost 0 bases to trimming and J lost 11 bases, with 17 bases between them. This CDR3 has 14 residues. CDR1 is SGHRS and CDR2 is YFSETQ in the germline V gene. CDR3 nucleotide sequence: TGCGCCAGCAGCTTGGGGGGCACCACGAGGGAGCAGTACTTC. Protein product: CASSLGGTTREQYF.

The chain joins TRBV28 to TRBJ2-7, with D possibly being TRBD2 (5 bases). Germline V CDR1 and CDR2: MDHEN, SYDVKM. This CDR3 is 15 amino acids long. Deletions cut 6 bases from V and 4 bases from J, with 19 bases between. Here the CDR3 DNA reads TGTGCCAGCAGATTTACCGGGAACAGCGTTTACGAGCAGTACTTC. Protein: CASRFTGNSVYEQYF.

By frequency in the sample, this clone is medium-sized. This sequence joins TRBV6-2 or TRBV6-3 and TRBJ1-1; a weak D match, TRBD1 (5 bases). V lost 2 bases, J lost 3 bases, and 10 bases lay in between. Germline values: CDR1 MNHEY, CDR2 SVGEGT. This CDR3 spans 14 amino acids. The CDR3 is CASSYVGADTEAFF. The CDR3, as DNA: TGTGCCAGCAGTTACGTCGGGGCGGACACTGAAGCTTTCTTT.

This clone counts as medium-sized (0.01 to 0.1%). V usage is TRBV7-2 and J usage is TRBJ1-3; D unclear. This CDR3 contains 12 residues. The germline V gene encodes CDR1 SGHTA and CDR2 FQGNSA. Trimming stripped 2 bases from V and 2 bases from J, with 1 base between. The CDR3 is CASSLTGNTIYF. DNA of the CDR3: TGTGCCAGCAGCTTAACTGGAAACACCATATATTTT. Using reference TRBV7-2 and TRBJ1-3 for the parts outside the CDR3, the full variable domain is GAGVSQSPSNKVTEKGKDVELRCDPISGHTALYWYRQSLGQGLEFLIYFQGNSAPDKSGLPSDRFSAERTGGSVSTLTIQRTQQEDSAVYLCASSLTGNTIYFGEGSWLTVV.

The chain links TRBV5-1 to TRBJ1-1; D possibly corresponds to TRBD1 (5 bases). The CDR3 has 16 residues. The V end lost 4 bases, the J end lost 2 bases, and 18 bases lay between the germline ends. Germline loops: CDR1 SGHRS, CDR2 YFSETQ. The CDR3 spells CASSPHGTGGNTEAFF. The CDR3, as DNA: TGCGCCAGCAGCCCGCACGGGACGGGTGGTAACACTGAAGCTTTCTTT. The full variable domain, with the rest looked up from reference TRBV5-1 and TRBJ1-1, is KAGVTQTPRYLIKTRGQQVTLSCSPISGHRSVSWYQQTPGQGLQFLFEYFSETQRNKGNFPGRFSGRQFSNSRSEMNVSTLELGDSALYLCASSPHGTGGNTEAFFGQGTRLTVV.

The table lists this clone with many counts. This chain uses TRBV11-1 with TRBJ1-3; D is uncertain. The germline gives CDR1 SGHAT, CDR2 FQDESV (reference sequence). Trimming took off 5 bases at V and 0 bases at J, with 20 bases between the two ends. The CDR3 spans 18 residues. CDR3: CASSTPWRGELSGNTIYF. The CDR3 DNA reads as TGTGCCAGCAGCACCCCGTGGCGGGGTGAACTCTCTGGAAACACCATATATTTT.

This clone is categorized as medium-sized. The CDR3 DNA follows: TGTGCCAGCAGTCGAGGACTAGCGGGAGGGTTAACATCCGAGCAGTACTTC. Residues: CASSRGLAGGLTSEQYF. This chain connects TRBV27 to TRBJ2-7; 15 nucleotides match TRBD2. This CDR3 region has 17 residues. The germline CDR1 and CDR2 sequences are MNHEY and SMNVEV (reference sequence). J lost 6 bases, V lost 5 bases, and 11 bases had no gene match.

The chain couples TRBV5-1 to TRBJ2-7; 10 nucleotides agree with TRBD1. This CDR3 is 15 amino acids long. After removal of 4 bases from V and 6 bases from J, the junction contained 10 bases not matched to a gene. Germline V gene sequence: CDR1 SGHRS, CDR2 YFSETQ. In DNA, the CDR3 is TGCGCCAGCAGCCCGGTGGGGACAGGGGTGCCCGAGCAGTACTTC. Its protein product is CASSPVGTGVPEQYF.

By its share, this clone is medium-sized. V gene TRBV5-1 combines with J gene TRBJ2-7; D is unresolved. Germline lookup yields CDR1 SGHRS and CDR2 YFSETQ. CDR3 size: 15 residues. The V end lost 0 bases, the J end lost 5 bases, and 15 bases lay between the germline ends. The CDR3 DNA reads as TGCGCCAGCAGCTTGGTACGCCGACCTGGGGACGAGCAGTACTTC. Its translation: CASSLVRRPGDEQYF. Full variable domain (missing parts from reference TRBV5-1 and TRBJ2-7): KAGVTQTPRYLIKTRGQQVTLSCSPISGHRSVSWYQQTPGQGLQFLFEYFSETQRNKGNFPGRFSGRQFSNSRSEMNVSTLELGDSALYLCASSLVRRPGDEQYFGPGTRLTVT.

The V call is TRBV3-1, the J call TRBJ1-6; no clear D gene. V was pared by 0 bases and J by 6 bases, with 0 bases between. CDR3 length equals 12 residues. The germline CDR1 and CDR2 sequences are LGHDT and YNNKEL (reference sequence). The CDR3 bases are TGTGCCAGCAGCCAAGATAATTCACCCCTCCACTTT. It is translated as CASSQDNSPLHF.

The chain couples TRBV30 to TRBJ2-5; TRBD1 might be the D (5 bases). Germline V gene data show CDR1 as GTSNPN and CDR2 as SVGIG (reference sequence). This CDR3 comprises 12 residues. Trimming stripped 5 bases from V and 2 bases from J, with 9 bases between. Written as DNA, the CDR3 is TGTGCCTGGGGGGCAACTCAAGAGACCCAGTACTTC. It is translated as CAWGATQETQYF.